This T cell receptor (beta chain) was sequenced during a study of blood T cell repertoires in COVID-19. In the study overall: Researchers got acute and convalescent COVID-19 samples from the United States, Italy and Spain. T cells, B-cell-depleted T cells, or PBMCs provided the cDNA or gDNA that served as material.

Libraries were prepared by immunoSEQ multiplex PCR; TCRdb keeps only in-frame clonotypes and omits some of them. Of 85,000 to 95,000 clones listed, around nine tenths are singletons. The CDR3 extends over 14 amino acids. In germline, CDR1 is SGHRS, CDR2 YFSETQ. Trimming cost V 2 bases and J 3 bases; bases outside gene matches: 4. The specimen sequenced was peripheral blood. V is TRBV5-1 and J is TRBJ2-7, with TRBD1 matching 8 bases. This clonotype originated in a woman in her fifties or sixties in a cohort sampled during active COVID-19. The CDR3 spells CASSFSQGVYEQYF. As DNA, the CDR3 is TGCGCCAGCAGCTTCTCACAGGGGGTCTACGAGCAGTACTTC.